This TCR beta chain is drawn from a study of identical twins. Donors were all healthy Caucasians. cDNA molecules carried unique molecular identifiers, and template switching added a universal primer site. Each CDR3 protein gets one entry after TCRdb re-called the 5' RACE reads with MiXCR. The data show roughly 250,000 distinct CDR3 sequences, with approximately 7.3% seen just once and around 5% held by the top ten. Deletions cut 6 bases from V and 2 bases from J, with 15 bases between. Germline values: CDR1 SGHRS, CDR2 YFSETQ. CDR3 length: 15 amino acids. These records were also assigned to another study, of yellow fever vaccine responses in identical twins. That publication notes: Twins' vaccine T cell responses reportedly seemed partly convergent and partly personalized.

V and J are TRBV5-1 and TRBJ1-3; possibly TRBD1 for D (5 bases). The specimen was CD8+ T cells sorted from blood. The TCR originated in a woman aged 18-29 years in good health. The CDR3 nucleotides read TGCGCCAGCACCAGCCCTGGGACCACTGGAAACACCATATATTTT. This codes for CASTSPGTTGNTIYF.